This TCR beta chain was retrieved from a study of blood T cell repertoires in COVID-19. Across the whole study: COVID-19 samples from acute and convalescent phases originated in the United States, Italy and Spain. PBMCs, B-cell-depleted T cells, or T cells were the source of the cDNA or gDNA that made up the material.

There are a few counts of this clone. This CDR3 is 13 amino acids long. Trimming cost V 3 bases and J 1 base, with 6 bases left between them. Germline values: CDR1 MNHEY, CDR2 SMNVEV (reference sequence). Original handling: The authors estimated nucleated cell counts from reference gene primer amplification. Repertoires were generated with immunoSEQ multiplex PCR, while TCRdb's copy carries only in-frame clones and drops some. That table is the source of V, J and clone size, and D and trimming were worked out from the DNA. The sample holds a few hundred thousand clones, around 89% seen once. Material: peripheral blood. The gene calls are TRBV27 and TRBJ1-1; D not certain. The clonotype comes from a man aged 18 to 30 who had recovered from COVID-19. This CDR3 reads CASSFTQNTEAFF. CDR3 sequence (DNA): TGTGCCAGCAGTTTCACACAGAACACTGAAGCTTTCTTT.